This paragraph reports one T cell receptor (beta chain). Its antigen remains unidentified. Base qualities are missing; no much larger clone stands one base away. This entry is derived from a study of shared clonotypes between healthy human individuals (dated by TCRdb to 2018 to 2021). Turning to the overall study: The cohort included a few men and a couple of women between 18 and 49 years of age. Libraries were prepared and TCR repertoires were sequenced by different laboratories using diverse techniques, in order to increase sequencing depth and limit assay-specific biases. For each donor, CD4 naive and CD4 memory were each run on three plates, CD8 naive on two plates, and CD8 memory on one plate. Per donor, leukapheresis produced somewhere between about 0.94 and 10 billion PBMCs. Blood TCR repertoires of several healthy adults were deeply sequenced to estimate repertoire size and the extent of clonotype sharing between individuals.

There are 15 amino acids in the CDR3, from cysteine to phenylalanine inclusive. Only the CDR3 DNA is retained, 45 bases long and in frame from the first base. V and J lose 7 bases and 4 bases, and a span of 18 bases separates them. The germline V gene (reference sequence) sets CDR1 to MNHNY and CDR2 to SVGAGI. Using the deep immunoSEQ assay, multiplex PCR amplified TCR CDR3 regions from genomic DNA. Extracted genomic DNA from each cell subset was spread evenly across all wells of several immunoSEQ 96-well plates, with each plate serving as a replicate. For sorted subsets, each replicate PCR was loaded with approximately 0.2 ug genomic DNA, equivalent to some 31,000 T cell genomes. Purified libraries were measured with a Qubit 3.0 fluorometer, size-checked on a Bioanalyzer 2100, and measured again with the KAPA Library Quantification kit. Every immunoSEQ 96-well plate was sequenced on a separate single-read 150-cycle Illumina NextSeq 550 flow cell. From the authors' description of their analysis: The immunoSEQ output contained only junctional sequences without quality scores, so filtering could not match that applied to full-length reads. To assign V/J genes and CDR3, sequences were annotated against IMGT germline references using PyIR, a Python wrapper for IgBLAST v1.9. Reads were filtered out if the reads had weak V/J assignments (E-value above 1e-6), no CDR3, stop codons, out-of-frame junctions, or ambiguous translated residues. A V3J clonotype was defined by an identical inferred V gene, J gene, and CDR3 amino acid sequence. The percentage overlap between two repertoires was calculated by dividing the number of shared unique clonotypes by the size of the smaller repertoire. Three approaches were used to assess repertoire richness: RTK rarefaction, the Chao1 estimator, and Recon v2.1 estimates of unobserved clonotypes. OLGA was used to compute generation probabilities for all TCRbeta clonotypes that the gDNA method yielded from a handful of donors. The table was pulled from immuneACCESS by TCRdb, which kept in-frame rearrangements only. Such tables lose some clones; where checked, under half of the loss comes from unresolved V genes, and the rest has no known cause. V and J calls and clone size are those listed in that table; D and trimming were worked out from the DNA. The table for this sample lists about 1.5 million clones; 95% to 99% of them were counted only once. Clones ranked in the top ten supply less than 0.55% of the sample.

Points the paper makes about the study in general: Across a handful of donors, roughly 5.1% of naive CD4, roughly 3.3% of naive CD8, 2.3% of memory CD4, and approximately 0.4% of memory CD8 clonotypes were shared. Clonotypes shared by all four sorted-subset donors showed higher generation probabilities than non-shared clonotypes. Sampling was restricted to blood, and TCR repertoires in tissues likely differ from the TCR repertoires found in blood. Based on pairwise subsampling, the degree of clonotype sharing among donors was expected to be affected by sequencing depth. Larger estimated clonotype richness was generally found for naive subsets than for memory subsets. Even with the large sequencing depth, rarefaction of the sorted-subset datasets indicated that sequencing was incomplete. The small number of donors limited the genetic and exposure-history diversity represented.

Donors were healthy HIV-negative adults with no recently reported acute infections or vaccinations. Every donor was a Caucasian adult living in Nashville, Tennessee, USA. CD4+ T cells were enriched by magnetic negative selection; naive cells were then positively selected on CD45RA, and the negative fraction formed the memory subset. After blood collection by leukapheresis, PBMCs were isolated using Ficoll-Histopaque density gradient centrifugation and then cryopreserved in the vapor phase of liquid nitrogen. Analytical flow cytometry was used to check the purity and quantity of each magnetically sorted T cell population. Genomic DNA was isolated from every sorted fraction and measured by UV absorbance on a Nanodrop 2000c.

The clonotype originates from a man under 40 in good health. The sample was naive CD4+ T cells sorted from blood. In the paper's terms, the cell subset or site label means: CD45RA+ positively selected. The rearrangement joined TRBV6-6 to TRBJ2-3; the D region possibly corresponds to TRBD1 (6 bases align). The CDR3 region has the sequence CASKDRRRMADTQYF. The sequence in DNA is TGTGCCAGCAAAGACAGGCGGCGGATGGCAGATACGCAGTATTTT.